The rows below give T cell receptor beta chains drawn from one sample of a study of identical twins. Via MiXCR, TCRdb re-called the 5' RACE reads, giving one row per CDR3 protein. This repertoire shows about 240,000 distinct CDR3 sequences, 7% to 8.5% found once; its top ten account for roughly 5.4%. This same sample was also taken into another study, of yellow fever vaccine responses in identical twins.

Input material: CD8+ T cells sorted from blood. The receptors stem from a woman aged 18-35 years in good health. Both conserved end residues are part of each CDR3. Each record gives: clone size, J gene, D gene, V gene, CDR3 DNA, CDR3 protein. The D gene is left open where the match is weak. Part of the rows lack a size; the others show once, few, many or a class for expanded clones.

>few|TRBJ2-7|TRBD1|TRBV5-1
TGCGCCAGCAGCCCGGACGGGACAGGGGGCTACGAGCAGTACTTC
CASSPDGTGGYEQYF
>.|TRBJ1-5|.|TRBV7-2
TGTGCCAGCAGCTTATTCCCGAATCAGCCCCAGCATTTT
CASSLFPNQPQHF
>many|TRBJ2-1|.|TRBV9
TGTGCCAGCAGCGACGACAGTTACAATGAGCAGTTCTTC
CASSDDSYNEQFF
>.|TRBJ1-5|.|TRBV21-1
TGTGCCAGCAGCTGGCAGTCCGATAGCAATCAGCCCCAGCATTTT
CASSWQSDSNQPQHF
>many|TRBJ1-1|.|TRBV5-1
TGCGCCAGCAGCTTGGCCATGGCGGGCGGACCTAACACTGAAGCTTTCTTT
CASSLAMAGGPNTEAFF
>.|TRBJ2-6|.|TRBV21-1
TGTGCCAGCAGCGACCGGGAAAGTAATTTCGTGGGGGCCAACGTCCTGACTTTC
CASSDRESNFVGANVLTF
>many|TRBJ2-1|.|TRBV7-6
TGTGCCAGCAGCCGGAGACAGGACTACAATGAGCAGTTCTTC
CASSRRQDYNEQFF
>.|TRBJ2-7|.|TRBV7-9
TGTGCCAGCAGCACCGTAAGCTACGAGCAGTACTTC
CASSTVSYEQYF
>.|TRBJ2-3|TRBD2|TRBV24-1
TGTGCCACCAGTGATGCACTATCGGGAGGGTCAGCTAGCACAGATACGCAGTATTTT
CATSDALSGGSASTDTQYF
>few|TRBJ1-1|.|TRBV7-9
TGTGCCAGCAGCTTAAAGTTCCGGGGGCGCGGAGCTTTCTTT
CASSLKFRGRGAFF
>few|TRBJ2-3|.|TRBV15
TGTGCCACGGGCCTAGGGCGGTGGAGCACAGATACGCAGTATTTT
CATGLGRWSTDTQYF
>few|TRBJ2-2|TRBD1|TRBV6-9
TGTGCCAGCAGTTCGACAGGGCCCACCGGGGAGCTGTTTTTT
CASSSTGPTGELFF
>.|TRBJ1-2|.|TRBV7-9
TGTGCCAGCAGCCACCGACAGGACTATGGCTACACCTTC
CASSHRQDYGYTF
>few|TRBJ2-3|.|TRBV27
TGTGCCAGCAGTTTATCGGACTTCACAGATACGCAGTATTTT
CASSLSDFTDTQYF
>.|TRBJ2-6|TRBD1|TRBV5-6
TGTGCCAGCAGCAACAGGGGCTCTGGGGCCAACGTCCTGACTTTC
CASSNRGSGANVLTF
>few|TRBJ1-2|.|TRBV5-1
TGCGCCAGCAGCTTGCAGCAAGGGTACTATGGCTACACCTTC
CASSLQQGYYGYTF
>many|TRBJ2-2|TRBD1|TRBV7-8
TGTGCCAGCAGCTTAACTAACAGGGGGTCGGCCGGGGAGCTGTTTTTT
CASSLTNRGSAGELFF
>.|TRBJ2-2|TRBD2|TRBV11-2
TGTGCCAGCAGCCCGGGAGGAGCCGGGGAGCTGTTTTTT
CASSPGGAGELFF
>few|TRBJ2-3|TRBD2|TRBV27
TGTGCCAGCAGTAACCCCGGGACTAGCGGAAACACAGATACGCAGTATTTT
CASSNPGTSGNTDTQYF
>few|TRBJ1-1|TRBD1|TRBV7-9
TGTGCCAGCAGCCTACGGGACAGGGAGAACACTGAAGCTTTCTTT
CASSLRDRENTEAFF
>.|TRBJ2-1|TRBD2|TRBV27
TGTGCCAGCAGTTCGGGCCTCCAAGCGGGGGCCTACAATGAGCAGTTCTTC
CASSSGLQAGAYNEQFF
>.|TRBJ1-1|.|TRBV6-6
TGTGCCAGCAGTTACTCGAGTTTGGCTGAAGCTTTCTTT
CASSYSSLAEAFF
>many|TRBJ2-7|.|TRBV7-8
TGTGCCAGCAGCTTAGTCTCCAACGAGCAGTACTTC
CASSLVSNEQYF
>.|TRBJ2-1|TRBD1|TRBV2
TGTGCCAGCAGTGAGAGGGGGCACTCCTACAATGAGCAGTTCTTC
CASSERGHSYNEQFF
>few|TRBJ1-1|TRBD1|TRBV28
TGTGCCATCCGACAGGGTATGGACACTGAAGCTTTCTTT
CAIRQGMDTEAFF
>.|TRBJ2-1|TRBD2|TRBV15
TGTGCCACCAGCAGAGGCCGGACTAGCGAGTACAATGAGCAGTTCTTC
CATSRGRTSEYNEQFF
>many|TRBJ1-1|.|TRBV12-3/TRBV12-4
TGTGCCAGCATCTTTTCCGAAAGTAGTACTGAAGCTTTCTTT
CASIFSESSTEAFF
>.|TRBJ2-5|.|TRBV7-9
TGTGCCAGCAGCTTATCCAGGGATAGGGAGACCCAGTACTTC
CASSLSRDRETQYF
>few|TRBJ2-5|TRBD2|TRBV4-1
TGCGCCAGCAGCCACGATGGGACTAGCGGAGAAGAGACCCAGTACTTC
CASSHDGTSGEETQYF
>.|TRBJ2-2|.|TRBV6-1
TGTGCCAGCAGTCCCTCCGGGACGGTGAACACCGGGGAGCTGTTTTTT
CASSPSGTVNTGELFF
>few|TRBJ1-5|TRBD1|TRBV7-8
TGTGCCAGCAGCTTAGAGGGACAGGGGAATCGTCCCCAGCATTTT
CASSLEGQGNRPQHF
>few|TRBJ2-1|TRBD2|TRBV29-1
TGCAGCGTTGAAGATCCCGCGGGGGGATTTCTACTTGAGCAGTTCTTC
CSVEDPAGGFLLEQFF
>.|TRBJ2-2|.|TRBV19
TGTGCCAGTAGTATCGCAGGGTTCACCGGGGAGCTGTTTTTT
CASSIAGFTGELFF
>.|TRBJ2-1|TRBD2|TRBV12-3/TRBV12-4
TGTGCCAGCAGTTTTAGGGCTAGCGGGCCCTACAATGAGCAGTTCTTC
CASSFRASGPYNEQFF
>few|TRBJ2-5|TRBD1|TRBV4-1
TGCGCCAGCAGCCTAAAGGACAGGGGGCTCCAAGAGACCCAGTACTTC
CASSLKDRGLQETQYF
>many|TRBJ2-1|TRBD2|TRBV5-1
TGCGCCAGCAGCTTGGAAGCTAGCGGGAGGGTCCGTGTAGAGCAGTTCTTC
CASSLEASGRVRVEQFF
>few|TRBJ2-1|.|TRBV28
TGTGCCAGCAGTTTGTCCGGCGTGGATGAGCAGTTCTTC
CASSLSGVDEQFF
>many|TRBJ2-1|.|TRBV29-1
TGCAGCGTTGAATCCCTGGCAGCCCTCGGAAATGAGCAGTTCTTC
CSVESLAALGNEQFF
>many|TRBJ2-3|.|TRBV12-3/TRBV12-4
TGTGCCAGCAGTGTGGCGGGTAGCACAGATACGCAGTATTTT
CASSVAGSTDTQYF
>many|TRBJ2-1|.|TRBV12-3/TRBV12-4
TGTGCCAGCAGTTTAACTCCCTACAATGAGCAGTTCTTC
CASSLTPYNEQFF